A single T cell receptor beta chain is shown here with its context. This PCR relied on a set of 60 Vbeta primers and 13 Jbeta primers. Sequencing was performed with immunoSEQ multiplex PCR; in TCRdb, only in-frame clones are kept and a portion is missing. The sample shows about 110,000 clones, approximately 70% of them seen only once. The sample is drawn from a study of cytomegalovirus exposure and HLA in healthy donors. With 0 bases clipped from V and 7 bases from J, the junction kept 10 bases outside the gene matches. Per the germline V gene, CDR1 is LGHNA and CDR2 is YNFKEQ. This CDR3 comprises 18 residues.

The rearrangement uses TRBV4-2 and TRBJ2-1; TRBD2 aligns across 12 bases. The TCR was taken from a woman in her twenties or thirties in good health and CMV-seronegative. The source material was PBMCs. CDR3: CASSQDFRTSGVENEQFF. The CDR3, as DNA: TGTGCCAGCAGCCAAGATTTTCGGACTAGCGGGGTCGAAAATGAGCAGTTCTTC.